This T cell receptor (beta chain) was obtained from a study of regulatory T cells in long-lasting Graves disease. Regarding the study as a whole: When disease was persistent, TRBV28, TRBJ1-2 and TRBJ2-5 were the favored segments.

This clonotype was recorded at least ten times. Its antigen remains unknown. The time point denotes: newly diagnosed GD, antithyroid drugs for less than 3 months. From RNA extracted from PBMCs, the TCR library was made. The CDR3 length is 12 residues. Germline V gives CDR1 DFQATT, CDR2 SNEGSKA (reference sequence). V shed 2 bases and J shed 5 bases, with 8 bases lying between them. For TCR beta, libraries came from iRepertoire HTBI primers and Arm-PCR of CDR3 regions. Each CDR3 protein is one row after TCRdb ran MiXCR on the multiplex PCR reads. The table includes almost 450,000 distinct CDR3 sequences, around 15% detected once. Separately, the same data were catalogued under a study of T cells in Graves' hyperthyroidism and ophthalmopathy. That work contributes: Patients between 18 and 65 years old had hyperthyroidism, newly diagnosed and lasting under 2 months. First-round RT-PCR with HTBI primers amplified the TCR CDR3 region.

Sequenced material: peripheral blood mononuclear cells (PBMCs), taken at new diagnosis, from a patient treated with antithyroid drugs. The origin of this receptor is a woman younger than 45 with Graves disease. The chain has TRBV20-1 and TRBJ2-3, with D tentatively TRBD2 (5 bases). The CDR3 region is CSARSEGDTQYF. CDR3 nucleotides: TGCAGTGCTAGATCAGAGGGAGATACGCAGTATTTT.